The present entry profiles one T cell receptor (beta chain) with its context. Its specificity is unknown. The data stem from a study of T cell clonotyping in hematopoietic cell transplantation. The CDR3 is made up of 13 amino acids. Germline lookup yields CDR1 LGHNT and CDR2 FRNRAP. V was shortened by 5 bases and J by 11 bases, with 18 bases between the two germline ends. Only in-frame clones appear in the TCRdb table, and some are missing; sequencing was by immunoSEQ multiplex PCR. Found here are roughly 10,000 clones, roughly three quarters of them singletons; the top ten hold under 9%. Overall study findings and caveats: At the given depth, recipient repertoires were over 97% de novo clonotypes. Pathologically expanded recipient clonotypes increased progressively from day 30 to day 180 as diversity fell. Without cell sorting, CD4 versus CD8 contributions remain unresolved. Higher Inverse Simpson Index values in graft donor and pretransplant recipient predicted broader posttransplant TCR diversity.

The clonotype originates from a female patient in her 40s who had an allogeneic stem cell transplant from a related donor, so T cells may come from the graft donor. Some clones in this sample may be carry-over from other donors' samples. The chain couples TRBV12-5 to TRBJ1-1; the D is unclear. The sample here was PBMCs, taken 30 days after allogeneic stem cell transplant. The CDR3 loop reads CASGPPRTREAFF. The DNA of the CDR3 is TGTGCTAGTGGTCCCCCCCGGACGAGGGAGGCTTTCTTT.